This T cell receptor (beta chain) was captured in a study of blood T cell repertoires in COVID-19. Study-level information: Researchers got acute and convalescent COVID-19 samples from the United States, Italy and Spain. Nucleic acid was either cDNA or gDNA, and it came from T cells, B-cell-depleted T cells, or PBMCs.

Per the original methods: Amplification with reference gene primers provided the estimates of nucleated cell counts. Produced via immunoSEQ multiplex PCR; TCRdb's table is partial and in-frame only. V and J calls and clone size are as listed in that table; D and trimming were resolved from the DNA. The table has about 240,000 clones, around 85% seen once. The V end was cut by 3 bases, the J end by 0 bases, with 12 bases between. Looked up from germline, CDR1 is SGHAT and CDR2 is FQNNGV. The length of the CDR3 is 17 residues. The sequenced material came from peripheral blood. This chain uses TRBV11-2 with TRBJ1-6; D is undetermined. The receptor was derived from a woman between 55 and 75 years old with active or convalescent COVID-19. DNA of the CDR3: TGTGCCAGCAGCTTTTCATTGGCCAGCTCCTATAATTCACCCCTCCACTTT. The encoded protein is CASSFSLASSYNSPLHF.